The 8 T cell receptor beta chains reported below all come from one sample, sequenced in a study of blood T cell repertoires in COVID-19. The method was immunoSEQ multiplex PCR; TCRdb's version includes in-frame clones alone and lacks a portion of them. Found here are some 450,000 clones, about 91% of them singletons; the top ten hold roughly 12%. Sequences were obtained from peripheral blood. The receptors were gathered from a woman aged 45-59 years with COVID-19, enrolled during active disease.

The chain is built from TRBV7-2 and TRBJ1-6; 7 bases are shared with TRBD1. V lost 5 bases to trimming and J lost 6 bases; unmatched junction nucleotides: 7. The CDR3 is 15 residues long. Germline V lookup: CDR1 SGHTA, CDR2 FQGNSA. The CDR3, as DNA: TGTGCCAGCAGCATTGGGACAGCCGTTAATTCACCCCTCCACTTT. This gives the protein CASSIGTAVNSPLHF.

The chain combines TRBV9 with TRBJ1-2; no clear D gene. V dropped 3 bases and J dropped 8 bases, with 17 bases sitting between them. The germline V gene encodes CDR1 SGDLS and CDR2 YYNGEE. CDR3 length: 14 residues. CDR3 sequence: CASSEGWGDRGYTF. The CDR3 DNA reads as TGTGCCAGCAGCGAGGGATGGGGAGACCGGGGCTACACCTTC.

The chain joins TRBV2 to TRBJ1-1; TRBD1 might be the D (5 bases). CDR3 length: 14 amino acids. V was clipped by 4 bases and J by 1 base, with 10 bases between them. Germline CDR1 SNHLY, CDR2 FYNNEI. This CDR3 is CASSAGGKNTEAFF. The CDR3 DNA is TGTGCCAGCAGTGCGGGGGGGAAGAACACTGAAGCTTTCTTT.

J is TRBJ1-6 and V is TRBV6-5; TRBD1 is a possible D gene (5 bases). The V and J ends lost 5 bases and 10 bases respectively, with 18 bases between them. Germline CDR1 is MNHEY and CDR2 is SVGAGI. This CDR3 is 15 amino acids long. The CDR3 spells CASSRGSRGLSPLHF. The CDR3 DNA reads as TGTGCCAGCAGTAGAGGTTCGAGGGGACTCTCACCCCTCCACTTT.

The chain recombines TRBV4-2 with TRBJ1-1; no clear D. From germline, CDR1 is LGHNA and CDR2 YNFKEQ. This CDR3 comprises 14 residues. Trimming took off 0 bases at V and 3 bases at J, with 8 bases between the two ends. CDR3 protein: CASSQEPGYTEAFF. The CDR3 DNA sequence: TGTGCCAGCAGCCAAGAACCGGGTTACACTGAAGCTTTCTTT.

This chain connects TRBV9 to TRBJ2-7; possibly TRBD2 for D (6 bases). Per germline, CDR1 SGDLS and CDR2 YYNGEE. The CDR3 is 13 amino acids. V was cut by 4 bases and J by 5 bases, with 13 bases left in between. The CDR3 DNA sequence: TGTGCCAGCAGCCCCATTTCGGGGGACGAGCAGTACTTC. This sequence encodes CASSPISGDEQYF.

CDR3 in DNA: TGCAGCGGATACAGGGGGACTGAAGCTTTCTTT. This gives the protein CSGYRGTEAFF. The rearrangement links TRBV29-1 to TRBJ1-1; 8 bases align to TRBD1. The CDR3 is made up of 11 amino acids. The germline V gene encodes CDR1 SQVTM and CDR2 ANQGSEA. V shed 7 bases and J 5 bases; nucleotides not matched to a gene: 3. Drawing the rest from reference TRBV29-1 and TRBJ1-1, the complete variable domain is SAVISQKPSRDICQRGTSLTIQCQVDSQVTMMFWYRQQPGQSLTLIATANQGSEATYESGFVIDKFPISRPNLTFSTLTVSNMSPEDSSIYLCSGYRGTEAFFGQGTRLTVV.

The chain joins TRBV10-3 to TRBJ1-2, with D perhaps matching TRBD1 (6 bases). Germline CDR1 and CDR2: ENHRY and SYGVKD. Trimming took off 0 bases at V and 1 base at J, with 9 bases between the two ends. The CDR3 length is 15 residues. This CDR3 is CAISESKGGNYGYTF. DNA of the CDR3: TGTGCCATCAGTGAGTCGAAAGGGGGTAACTATGGCTACACCTTC.